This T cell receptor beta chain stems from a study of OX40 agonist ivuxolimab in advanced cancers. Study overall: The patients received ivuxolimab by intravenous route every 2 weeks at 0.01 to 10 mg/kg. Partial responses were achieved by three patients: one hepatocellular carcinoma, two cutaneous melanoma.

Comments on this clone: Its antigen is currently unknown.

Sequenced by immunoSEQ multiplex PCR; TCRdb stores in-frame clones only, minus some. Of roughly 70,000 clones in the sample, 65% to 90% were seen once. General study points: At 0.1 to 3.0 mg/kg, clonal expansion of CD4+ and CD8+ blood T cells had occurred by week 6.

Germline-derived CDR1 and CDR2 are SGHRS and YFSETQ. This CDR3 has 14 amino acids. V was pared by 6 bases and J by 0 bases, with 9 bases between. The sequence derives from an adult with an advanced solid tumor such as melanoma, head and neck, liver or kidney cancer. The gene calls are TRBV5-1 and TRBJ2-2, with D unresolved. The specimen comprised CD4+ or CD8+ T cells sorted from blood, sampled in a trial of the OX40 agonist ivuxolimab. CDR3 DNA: TGCGCCAGCAAGGTCGCGCCGAACACCGGGGAGCTGTTTTTT. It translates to CASKVAPNTGELFF.